The present T cell receptor beta chain was sequenced within a study of blood T cell repertoires in COVID-19. About the study: PBMCs, B-cell-depleted T cells, or T cells were the source of the cDNA or gDNA that made up the material.

TCRdb's table, derived via immunoSEQ multiplex PCR, lists solely in-frame clones and lacks some. The table shows under 500,000 clones, with about 85% occurring only once. Recruits, aged about 18 to 100 years, lived in 24 US areas. Cohorts were determined from participant-reported clinical history. The clonotype was recovered from a woman aged 18-29 years with acute COVID-19. The sample was PBMCs or T cells enriched from blood (not recorded which).

The DNA for the CDR3 is TGTGCCAGCAGTTCCGGCCAGGGCGATGAAAAACTGTTTTTT. Amino acid sequence: CASSSGQGDEKLFF. The chain has TRBV6-6 and TRBJ1-4; TRBD1 is a possible D gene (5 bases). Germline CDR1 reads MNHNY; CDR2 reads SVGAGI (reference sequence). The V end lost 4 bases, the J end lost 6 bases, and 12 bases lay between the germline ends. The CDR3 consists of 14 residues.